The clone carrying this T cell receptor beta chain was picked up a small number of times. The antigen is undetermined. The CDR3 length is 15 residues. Germline values: CDR1 ENHRY, CDR2 SYGVKD. V gave up 6 bases and J gave up 5 bases; unmatched junction bases: 5. The record originates from a study of CD8 T cells in ankylosing spondylitis. Study conclusions and caveats: A TCR beta motif of under ten highly homologous variants appeared characteristic of ankylosing spondylitis blood. Relatively rare in peripheral blood, disease-linked clones were also CD8+. Reactive arthritis synovial fluid and blood previously showed some of these motif variants.

Each TCR beta library was made by quantitative 5'-RACE that incorporated molecular barcodes. MiXCR, run by TCRdb on the 5' RACE reads, gives a single entry per CDR3 protein. In the table there are around 320,000 distinct CDR3 sequences, less than 25% of which are singletons. V is TRBV10-3 and J is TRBJ2-1; TRBD2 matches 12 bases. This sequence was found in a female donor with ankylosing spondylitis or in good health (not recorded which). Sequenced input: blood, either unsorted or a sorted T cell fraction (not recorded which). In nucleotides, the CDR3 is TGTGCCATCAGGGTTGGACTAGCGGGGAACAATGAGCAGTTCTTC. Translated, it gives CAIRVGLAGNNEQFF.